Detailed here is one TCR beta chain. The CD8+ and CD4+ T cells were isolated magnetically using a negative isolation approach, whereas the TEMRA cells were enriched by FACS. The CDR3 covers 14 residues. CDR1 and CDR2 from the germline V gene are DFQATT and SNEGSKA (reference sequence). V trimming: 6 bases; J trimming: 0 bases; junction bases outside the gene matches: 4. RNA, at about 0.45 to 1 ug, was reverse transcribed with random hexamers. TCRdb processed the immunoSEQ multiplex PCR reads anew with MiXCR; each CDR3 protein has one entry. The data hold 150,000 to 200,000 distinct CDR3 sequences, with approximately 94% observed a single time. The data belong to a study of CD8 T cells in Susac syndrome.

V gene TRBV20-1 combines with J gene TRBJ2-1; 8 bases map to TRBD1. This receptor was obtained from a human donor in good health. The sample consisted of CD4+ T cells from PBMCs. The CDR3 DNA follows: TGCAGTGCCAAAACAGGGGGCTCCTACAATGAGCAGTTCTTC. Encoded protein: CSAKTGGSYNEQFF.